What follows is one T cell receptor beta chain and its context. Its antigen is currently not known. Nothing much larger sits one base from this clone, and base qualities are not available. Genomic DNA was isolated from the sorted cells so that the TCRbeta CDR3 region could be sequenced. The immunoSEQ Assay was used to sequence the TCRbeta CDR3 regions. Here the immuneACCESS table is served through TCRdb, limited to in-frame sequences with V and J called. Missing clones are a known gap in these copies; in checked studies unresolved V genes cover under half, and the rest lacks a known reason. This sample lists tens of thousands of clones; approximately 85% were detected once. The ten largest make up less than 2.5% of the sample. The data originate from a study of OX40 agonist ivuxolimab in advanced cancers. For context, the study as a whole: Ivuxolimab was a fully human IgG2 agonistic monoclonal antibody targeting the costimulatory receptor OX40 (CD134). Prior anti-PD-1, anti-PD-L1 or anti-CTLA-4 therapy was permitted, and 40% to 50% of dose-escalation patients had received checkpoint inhibitors. The paper describes the monotherapy dose-escalation part (N of about 55 patients) of the phase I trial of ivuxolimab. Intravenous ivuxolimab was administered to patients every 2 weeks at six dose levels: 0.01, 0.1, 0.3, 1.5, 3 and 10 mg/kg. The purpose of peripheral TCRbeta sequencing was to test whether ivuxolimab changed TCR sequence diversity and led to clonal T-cell expansion. Partial responses occurred in three dose-escalation patients: two with cutaneous melanoma and one with hepatocellular carcinoma. Of the roughly 54 patients in dose escalation, 19 had hepatocellular carcinoma, some 15 had melanoma, 9 had renal cell carcinoma and 9 had head and neck cancer. A male proportion of roughly 80% and a mean age of 60 years, ranging from about 20 to 79, were recorded for the dose-escalation cohort.

V sheds 2 bases and J sheds 7 bases, leaving 6 bases between their ends. The CDR3 measures 13 amino acids from cysteine to phenylalanine. Left in the record is the CDR3 DNA by itself, 39 bases read in frame from the first base. The CDR1 and CDR2 encoded by the germline V gene (reference sequence) are LNHDA and SQIVND. Patients with autoimmune disease history or receiving systemic immunosuppression were excluded from the trial. In every dose cohort, peripheral blood was drawn for TCR sequencing at baseline, cycle 4 day 1, and cycle 7 day 1. Samples came from an open-label, multicenter, first-in-human phase I dose-escalation trial of ivuxolimab. Adults with locally advanced or metastatic head and neck squamous cell, hepatocellular, melanoma or renal cell carcinoma were enrolled in the trial. Before TCR sequencing, CD4+ T cells and CD8+ T cells were sorted from peripheral blood as separate populations.

Results and caveats for the whole study, not just this receptor: Antigen specificity was not determined for the clonally expanded peripheral T cells. After ivuxolimab, more expanded clones were found on average in CD8+ T cells than in CD4+ T cells. Low levels of normalized T-cell clonal expansion were also shown by some nonresponding patients. In partial responders in the 0.1-3.0 mg/kg groups, normalized peripheral clonal expansion was found to be among the lowest, especially among CD8+ T cells. At doses from 0.1 to 3.0 mg/kg, clonal expansion was seen in both CD4+ and CD8+ blood T cells between baseline and week 6.

Recombination linked TRBV19 to TRBJ1-6; TRBD1 is perhaps the D gene, given 5 matching bases. This TCR derives from an adult with an advanced solid tumor such as melanoma, head and neck, liver or kidney cancer. Sequencing used CD4+ or CD8+ T cells sorted from blood, obtained in a trial of the OX40 agonist ivuxolimab. The CDR3 region reads CASSIRQNSPLHF. The DNA sequence is given as TGTGCCAGTAGTATACGACAGAATTCACCCCTCCACTTT.